This T cell receptor (beta chain) stems from a study of T cells in Graves' hyperthyroidism and ophthalmopathy. Deletions cut 6 bases from V and 2 bases from J, with 18 bases between. The CDR3 consists of 15 residues. CDR1 is DFQATT and CDR2 is SNEGSKA in the germline V gene (reference sequence). It was RNA transcripts that yielded the amplified TCR beta CDR3 regions. Researchers ran a first-round RT-PCR on the TCR CDR3 using the HTBI primer set. MiXCR, applied by TCRdb to the multiplex PCR reads, yields one record per CDR3 protein. The top ten clones hold around 7.8% of a sample with a few hundred thousand distinct CDR3 sequences, approximately 14% of them seen once.

The chain carries TRBV20-1 and TRBJ2-3; no clear D gene. The source of this sequence is a woman younger than 45 with Graves' hyperthyroidism. The specimen was blood. The CDR3 nucleotides are TGCAGTGCCCACGAAGGGCGGAGCAACACAGATACGCAGTATTTT. Protein: CSAHEGRSNTDTQYF.